These T cell receptor beta chains were read from a single sample in a study of control samples from healthy donors and cancer patients. Libraries were prepared by immunoSEQ multiplex PCR; TCRdb keeps only in-frame clonotypes and omits some of them. The table shows about 160,000 clones, with 85% to 95% occurring only once. The source material was blood. These TCRs come from a woman in her 40s in good health. The CDR3 runs from the conserved cysteine through the conserved F or W. D genes are given only for firm matches.

V gene: TRBV7-2
J gene: TRBJ1-6
D gene: -
CDR3 DNA: TGTGCCAGCAGCTTAGTAGCGGGGGACAACTCCTATAATTCACCCCTCCACTTT
CDR3 protein: CASSLVAGDNSYNSPLHF

V gene: TRBV29-1
J gene: TRBJ2-7
D gene: -
CDR3 DNA: TGCAGCGTTGAACAAAATAGGGACGAGCAGTACTTC
CDR3 protein: CSVEQNRDEQYF

V gene: TRBV5-1
J gene: TRBJ2-5
D gene: -
CDR3 DNA: TGCGCCAGCAGCTTGGACCCATCAGGGCTAGGGGAGACCCAGTACTTC
CDR3 protein: CASSLDPSGLGETQYF

V gene: TRBV5-1
J gene: TRBJ2-1
D gene: -
CDR3 DNA: TGCGCCAGCAGCTTGGACAGCTCCGCTTACAATGAGCAGTTCTTC
CDR3 protein: CASSLDSSAYNEQFF

V gene: TRBV9
J gene: TRBJ1-1
D gene: -
CDR3 DNA: TGTGCCAGCAGCGTACCCCCCACTGAAGCTTTCTTT
CDR3 protein: CASSVPPTEAFF

V gene: TRBV5-1
J gene: TRBJ2-2
D gene: TRBD1
CDR3 DNA: TGCGCCAGCAGCCCCTCGGACAGGGGGTTTACCGGGGAGCTGTTTTTT
CDR3 protein: CASSPSDRGFTGELFF

V gene: TRBV13
J gene: TRBJ2-3
D gene: -
CDR3 DNA: TGTGCCAGCAGCCGCGGGGAGGGGGGGACGCAGTATTTT
CDR3 protein: CASSRGEGGTQYF

V gene: TRBV6-1
J gene: TRBJ1-1
D gene: -
CDR3 DNA: TGTGCCAGCAGTGAAACTGCAGGAGCGAACACTGAAGCTTTCTTT
CDR3 protein: CASSETAGANTEAFF

V gene: TRBV5-1
J gene: TRBJ2-7
D gene: TRBD1
CDR3 DNA: TGCGCCAGCAGCTTGACAGGGGGTCGATCCTACGAGCAGTACTTC
CDR3 protein: CASSLTGGRSYEQYF

V gene: TRBV10-1
J gene: TRBJ2-5
D gene: TRBD1
CDR3 DNA: TGCGCCAGCAGCGGACAGGGGCTTGAGACCCAGTACTTC
CDR3 protein: CASSGQGLETQYF

V gene: TRBV18
J gene: TRBJ2-7
D gene: TRBD1
CDR3 DNA: TGTGCCAGCTCACCGGACAGGCTCTCCTACGAGCAGTACTTC
CDR3 protein: CASSPDRLSYEQYF

V gene: TRBV19
J gene: TRBJ1-3
D gene: -
CDR3 DNA: TGTGCCAGTAGTACACTGACGGGAGTCTCTGGAAACACCATATATTTT
CDR3 protein: CASSTLTGVSGNTIYF

V gene: TRBV7-3
J gene: TRBJ1-1
D gene: -
CDR3 DNA: TGTGCCAGCAGCCCTGGACTGGTGAACACTGAAGCTTTCTTT
CDR3 protein: CASSPGLVNTEAFF